The 21 T cell receptor beta chains listed next were all sequenced from one sample in a study of blood T cell repertoires in COVID-19. Profiled with immunoSEQ multiplex PCR; TCRdb holds only in-frame clones, not every one. This table has fewer than 250,000 clones, 65% to 90% appearing once. Sequenced: PBMCs or T cells enriched from blood (not recorded which). The receptors were sampled from a woman in her forties with acute COVID-19.

The V gene is TRBV28, the J gene TRBJ1-1; D may be TRBD1 (6 bases). V was cut by 4 bases and J by 5 bases, with 11 bases left in between. Germline V CDR1 and CDR2: MDHEN, SYDVKM. The CDR3 runs 13 residues. DNA of the CDR3: TGTGCCAGCAGTTCACAGGGTTTGACTGAAGCTTTCTTT. This gives the protein CASSSQGLTEAFF. Together with reference TRBV28 and TRBJ1-1, the CDR3 gives the full variable domain: DVKVTQSSRYLVKRTGEKVFLECVQDMDHENMFWYRQDPGLGLRLIYFSYDVKMKEKGDIPEGYSVSREKKERFSLILESASTNQTSMYLCASSSQGLTEAFFGQGTRLTVV.

V and J are TRBV7-9 and TRBJ2-7; no clear D gene. Trimming removed 5 bases from V and 2 bases from J, with 10 bases in between. Germline CDR1 is SEHNR and CDR2 is FQNEAQ (reference sequence). This CDR3 spans 13 amino acids. CDR3 sequence (DNA): TGTGCCAGCAGCCGACCCAGGACCTACGAGCAGTACTTC. Protein product: CASSRPRTYEQYF. Variable domain in full (rest from reference TRBV7-9 and TRBJ2-7): DTGVSQNPRHKITKRGQNVTFRCDPISEHNRLYWYRQTLGQGPEFLTYFQNEAQLEKSRLLSDRFSAERPKGSFSTLEIQRTEQGDSAMYLCASSRPRTYEQYFGPGTRLTVT.

The chain employs TRBV28 and TRBJ2-7; no reliable D call. This CDR3 has 11 residues. In germline, CDR1 is MDHEN, CDR2 SYDVKM. The ends were cut back, 6 bases at V and 4 bases at J, with 7 bases in the middle. The CDR3 DNA sequence: TGTGCCAGCAGCTGGGCATACGAGCAGTACTTC. It codes for CASSWAYEQYF.

The chain recombines TRBV9 with TRBJ2-2; the match to TRBD2 covers 7 bases. Germline V gene sequence: CDR1 SGDLS, CDR2 YYNGEE. V lost 6 bases, J lost 0 bases, and 20 bases stayed unmatched. This CDR3 region has 20 residues. In DNA form, the CDR3 reads TGTGCCAGCACCCAAGAAGGGGAGCGGGGAGCGGGGCCGAACACCGGGGAGCTGTTTTTT. Its translation: CASTQEGERGAGPNTGELFF. Looking up the rest from reference TRBV9 and TRBJ2-2 gives the full variable domain: DSGVTQTPKHLITATGQRVTLRCSPRSGDLSVYWYQQSLDQGLQFLIQYYNGEERAKGNILERFSAQQFPDLHSELNLSSLELGDSALYFCASTQEGERGAGPNTGELFFGEGSRLTVL.

The genes are TRBV19 and TRBJ1-2, with 9 bases identical to TRBD1. The CDR3 totals 13 residues. Looked up from germline, CDR1 is LNHDA and CDR2 is SQIVND (reference sequence). The V and J ends lost 6 bases and 6 bases, in that order; junction bases with no gene match: 5. In DNA form, the CDR3 reads TGTGCCAGTAGCTCACAGGGGGCTCATGGCTACACCTTC. As protein: CASSSQGAHGYTF.

This chain connects TRBV28 to TRBJ2-3, with 15 bases aligning to TRBD2. Trimming removed 2 bases from V and 2 bases from J; junction bases left unmatched: 5. There are 18 residues in the CDR3. Germline V lookup: CDR1 MDHEN, CDR2 SYDVKM. CDR3 loop: CASSLGLAGGPNTDTQYF. The CDR3 nucleotides read TGTGCCAGCAGTTTAGGACTAGCGGGAGGGCCGAACACAGATACGCAGTATTTT.

This sequence joins TRBV3-1 (or the pseudogene TRBV3-2) and TRBJ2-6; a possible D gene is TRBD1 (6 bases). Germline V gene sequence: CDR1 LGHDT, CDR2 YNNKEL (reference sequence). The V and J ends lost 5 bases and 4 bases respectively, with 12 bases between them. The CDR3 is made up of 15 amino acids. The CDR3 DNA reads TGTGCCAGCAGCACCACAGGGCCCGGGGCCAACGTCCTGACTTTC. This sequence encodes CASSTTGPGANVLTF.

The chain employs TRBV27 and TRBJ1-6; 10 nucleotides agree with TRBD1. Germline loops: CDR1 MNHEY, CDR2 SMNVEV (reference sequence). The CDR3 sequence is 15 residues long. After removal of 3 bases from V and 10 bases from J, the junction contained 6 bases not matched to a gene. CDR3 DNA: TGTGCCAGCAGTTTTGGACAGGGGGTGGTCTCACCCCTCCACTTT. Protein product: CASSFGQGVVSPLHF.

The genes are TRBV9 and TRBJ2-2; D is possibly TRBD2 (6 bases). Germline assignment: CDR1 SGDLS and CDR2 YYNGEE. Trimming cost V 3 bases and J 0 bases, with 18 bases left between them. The CDR3 is 18 amino acids. This chain's CDR3 is CASSGEVGPHTNTGELFF. CDR3 bases: TGTGCCAGCAGCGGGGAGGTCGGGCCTCATACGAACACCGGGGAGCTGTTTTTT.

This chain uses TRBV18 with TRBJ1-1; D gene unclear. V was trimmed by 2 bases and J by 10 bases, leaving 20 bases between them. The CDR3 consists of 15 residues. Germline V gene data show CDR1 as KGHSH and CDR2 as LQKENI. CDR3: CASSPVGPEGPRAFF. CDR3 coding DNA: TGTGCCAGCTCACCAGTAGGACCCGAGGGCCCGCGAGCTTTCTTT.

This clone is a singleton in its sample. The chain employs TRBV7-6 and TRBJ2-3; D is unresolved. Germline assignment: CDR1 SGHVS and CDR2 FNYEAQ. The CDR3 is 17 amino acids. V was pared by 1 base and J by 0 bases, with 14 bases between. The CDR3 protein is CASSLVILGRSTDTQYF. The CDR3 DNA reads as TGTGCCAGCAGCTTAGTGATCCTAGGTAGAAGCACAGATACGCAGTATTTT.

This clone has only one observation. The chain joins TRBV28 to TRBJ1-5; TRBD1 agrees at 9 bases. Looked up from germline, CDR1 is MDHEN and CDR2 is SYDVKM. CDR3 length: 16 amino acids. The V gene end was trimmed by 3 bases and the J gene end by 4 bases; junction bases not matched to a gene: 7. CDR3 nucleotides: TGTGCCAGCAGTTTGCCCACAGGGGGCGGTAATCAGCCCCAGCATTTT. Translated, it gives CASSLPTGGGNQPQHF.

This clone was seen repeatedly, ten times or more. This chain uses TRBV5-6 with TRBJ2-2, with 7 bases identical to TRBD1. Germline V gene sequence: CDR1 SGHDT, CDR2 YYEEEE. The CDR3 is 15 residues long. V shed 2 bases and J 6 bases; nucleotides not matched to a gene: 7. CDR3 nucleotide sequence: TGTGCCAGCAGCTTTGTAGACAGGGTGCCCGGGGAGCTGTTTTTT. The encoded protein is CASSFVDRVPGELFF.

The chain uses TRBV12-3 or TRBV12-4 and TRBJ1-5; 8 bases map to TRBD1. The CDR3 covers 13 residues. Trimming removed 10 bases from V and 7 bases from J; junction bases left unmatched: 9. This CDR3 is CATRQGRGQPQHF. The CDR3, as DNA: TGTGCCACGAGACAGGGGCGAGGGCAGCCCCAGCATTTT.

CDR3 in DNA: TGTGCCATCAGTGATCCGGGACAGCCAGCCTCTGGAAACACCATATATTTT. Residues: CAISDPGQPASGNTIYF. The chain is built from TRBV10-3 and TRBJ1-3; TRBD1 matches 7 bases. This CDR3 has 17 amino acids. Germline CDR1 ENHRY, CDR2 SYGVKD. With 3 bases clipped from V and 0 bases from J, the junction kept 8 bases outside the gene matches.

The rearrangement uses TRBV6-1 and TRBJ1-4, with D possibly being TRBD1 (5 bases). The germline gives CDR1 MNHNS, CDR2 SASEGT. The germline V and J ends were trimmed by 3 bases and 10 bases, with 6 bases remaining between them. The CDR3 loop spans 11 amino acids. The CDR3, as DNA: TGTGCCAGCAGTGAGCAGGGAAAACTGTTTTTT. It translates to CASSEQGKLFF.

This clone was seen a single time. Other DNA variants within this sample encode the same CDR3. In nucleotides, the CDR3 is TGTGCCACCAGCAGAGATGGGCAGGGCACAGATACGCAGTATTTT. It codes for CATSRDGQGTDTQYF. The chain joins TRBV15 to TRBJ2-3, with D unresolved. Germline CDR1 is LNHNV and CDR2 is YYDKDF (reference sequence). Trimming took off 0 bases at V and 1 base at J, with 8 bases between the two ends. The CDR3 is 15 amino acids.

The J gene is TRBJ1-2, the V gene TRBV12-3 or TRBV12-4; 7 bases are a match to TRBD1. This CDR3 region has 12 residues. Trimming cost V 8 bases and J 6 bases; bases outside gene matches: 6. The CDR3 loop is CASSDRVNGYTF. The CDR3 coding sequence is TGTGCCAGCTCCGACAGGGTAAATGGCTACACCTTC.

This chain links TRBV7-2 with TRBJ2-7; maybe TRBD1 (6 bases). CDR3 length equals 14 residues. The V end lost 6 bases, the J end lost 2 bases, and 14 bases lay between the germline ends. Germline loops: CDR1 SGHTA, CDR2 FQGNSA. The CDR3 sequence is CASRSTGKAYEQYF. The CDR3 DNA sequence: TGTGCCAGCAGGTCGACAGGAAAGGCCTACGAGCAGTACTTC.

This clone was detected a few times. CDR3 sequence: CASSFGSGPYEQYF. Here the CDR3 DNA reads TGCGCCAGCAGCTTTGGTAGCGGGCCCTACGAGCAGTACTTC. J is TRBJ2-7 and V is TRBV5-1; 7 positions agree with TRBD2. Looked up from germline, CDR1 is SGHRS and CDR2 is YFSETQ. J lost 2 bases, V lost 2 bases, and 4 bases had no gene match. The CDR3 sequence is 14 residues long.

The gene calls are TRBV19 and TRBJ2-7; 9 bases match TRBD1. The J segment lost 6 bases and the V segment lost 7 bases, leaving 10 bases of the junction unmatched. CDR1 is LNHDA and CDR2 is SQIVND in the germline V gene (reference sequence). The length of the CDR3 is 14 residues. In nucleotides, the CDR3 is TGTGCCAGTACCCCGACAGGGGGGATCGGCGAGCAGTACTTC. Protein: CASTPTGGIGEQYF. The full variable domain, rest sourced from reference TRBV19 and TRBJ2-7, is DGGITQSPKYLFRKEGQNVTLSCEQNLNHDAMYWYRQDPGQGLRLIYYSQIVNDFQKGDIAEGYSVSREKKESFPLTVTSAQKNPTAFYLCASTPTGGIGEQYFGPGTRLTVT.